The 10 T cell receptor beta chains given below trace back to one sample, sequenced in a study of response to subunit inactivated influenza vaccine. TCRdb recomputed calls from the RT-PCR reads with MiXCR, one row per CDR3 protein. The sample includes around 320,000 distinct CDR3 sequences, roughly 22% seen only once; the top ten take approximately 10%. Sequences were derived from PBMCs from blood, sampled 21 months after vaccination. The receptors here all came from a man between 50 and 69 years old who received an inactivated influenza vaccine.

This clonotype was counted many times. The rearrangement joins TRBV5-1 to TRBJ1-2; perhaps TRBD1 as D (6 bases). This CDR3 spans 14 amino acids. With 4 bases removed from V and 5 bases from J, the gap between germline ends came to 15 bases. The germline gives CDR1 SGHRS, CDR2 YFSETQ. CDR3 DNA: TGCGCCAGCAGCGTATCAGGGGCCCCATATGGCTACACCTTC. Translation gives CASSVSGAPYGYTF.

This clonotype was picked up a small number of times. The chain links TRBV6-5 to TRBJ2-2; TRBD1 might be the D (5 bases). Deletions cut 5 bases from V and 1 base from J, with 8 bases between. Germline values: CDR1 MNHEY, CDR2 SVGAGI. The length of the CDR3 is 14 residues. The CDR3 DNA sequence: TGTGCCAGCAGTAACCAGGGGAACACCGGGGAGCTGTTTTTT. This sequence encodes CASSNQGNTGELFF.

The chain uses TRBV19 and TRBJ2-3; a weak D match, TRBD2 (5 bases). The CDR3 has 15 residues. V was pared by 8 bases and J by 0 bases, with 15 bases between. Per germline, CDR1 LNHDA and CDR2 SQIVND (reference sequence). CDR3: CASAKAVTSTDTQYF. The CDR3, as DNA: TGTGCCAGTGCAAAAGCGGTAACTAGCACAGATACGCAGTATTTT.

This chain links TRBV6-1 with TRBJ2-3; D might be TRBD1 (5 bases). CDR1 MNHNS and CDR2 SASEGT come from the germline V gene. This CDR3 region has 16 residues. The V and J ends lost 6 bases and 3 bases respectively, with 19 bases between them. The DNA for the CDR3 is TGTGCCAGCAGCAGTGGCCCAGGACAAACAACAGATACGCAGTATTTT. This sequence encodes CASSSGPGQTTDTQYF.

The CDR3, as DNA: TGTGCCAGCAGCCAAATAGACAGGGGCAGCACAGATACGCAGTATTTT. Protein product: CASSQIDRGSTDTQYF. The V gene is TRBV4-2, the J gene TRBJ2-3; TRBD1 aligns across 8 bases. The V segment lost 2 bases and the J segment 0 bases; nucleotides outside the gene matches: 4. The CDR3 is 16 residues long. The germline V gene encodes CDR1 LGHNA and CDR2 YNFKEQ.

This chain links TRBV11-2 with TRBJ2-1; TRBD2 is a possible D gene (6 bases). The CDR3 is made up of 14 amino acids. Germline V gene data show CDR1 as SGHAT and CDR2 as FQNNGV. V was shortened by 7 bases and J by 0 bases, with 10 bases between the two germline ends. The CDR3 here is CASTRGSSYNEQFF. CDR3 DNA sequence: TGTGCCAGCACCCGGGGGAGCTCCTACAATGAGCAGTTCTTC.

V gene TRBV18 combines with J gene TRBJ2-3; D is undetermined. V shed 3 bases and J shed 2 bases, with 15 bases lying between them. The germline V gene has CDR1 KGHSH and CDR2 LQKENI. CDR3 length equals 16 residues. The CDR3 loop is CASSPRHGPNTDTQYF. In nucleotides, the CDR3 is TGTGCCAGCTCACCTAGACACGGACCGAACACAGATACGCAGTATTTT.

A few counts support this clonotype. The chain recombines TRBV6-2 or TRBV6-3 with TRBJ1-1; D uncertain. Germline CDR1 MNHEY, CDR2 SVGEGT. The CDR3 covers 13 residues. V was pared by 5 bases and J by 4 bases, with 11 bases between. The CDR3 spells CASSDEATTEAFF. The CDR3 DNA reads TGTGCCAGCAGTGACGAGGCAACCACTGAAGCTTTCTTT.

The sample holds a few counts of this clonotype. The chain employs TRBV18 and TRBJ2-1; 7 bases are a match to TRBD1. This CDR3 is built from 15 residues. CDR1 is KGHSH, CDR2 LQKENI, per germline. V shed 3 bases and J 6 bases; nucleotides not matched to a gene: 8. CDR3 amino acids: CASSPNGQAGNEQFF. CDR3 sequence (DNA): TGTGCCAGCTCACCCAACGGACAGGCGGGCAATGAGCAGTTCTTC.

This clonotype was counted between two and nine times. This chain joins TRBV30 and TRBJ1-1; D not resolved. Per the germline V gene, CDR1 is GTSNPN and CDR2 is SVGIG (reference sequence). This CDR3 has 11 residues. V was cut by 5 bases and J by 10 bases, with 14 bases left in between. In nucleotides, the CDR3 is TGTGCCTGGGAGCGCTCTAGTGCAGCTTTCTTT. It translates to CAWERSSAAFF. Supplemented by reference TRBV30 and TRBJ1-1, the full variable domain reads SQTIHQWPATLVQPVGSPLSLECTVEGTSNPNLYWYRQAAGRGLQLLFYSVGIGQISSEVPQNLSASRPQDRQFILSSKKLLLSDSGFYLCAWERSSAAFFGQGTRLTVV.